The clone carrying this T cell receptor (beta chain) was counted only a few times. Its antigen is unknown. This sample stems from a study of response to subunit inactivated influenza vaccine. Germline CDR1 is MNHEY and CDR2 is SVGAGI. The CDR3 has 16 amino acids. Trimming left V 2 bases short and J 6 bases short, with 19 bases between. General study results and limits: With each seasonal influenza vaccination, the authors suggested, few new T cells are recruited.

TCRdb independently ran MiXCR on the RT-PCR reads; one entry per CDR3 protein. The table shows 550,000 to 800,000 distinct CDR3 sequences, with less than 20% occurring only once. V gene TRBV6-5 combines with J gene TRBJ1-1; D not resolved. This clonotype originated in a man aged 50-60 years who received an inactivated influenza vaccine. Sequenced here: PBMCs from blood, sampled approximately 12 days after vaccination. The CDR3 reads CASSYLGLTGYAEAFF. CDR3 bases: TGTGCCAGCAGTTACCTGGGGTTGACTGGATACGCTGAAGCTTTCTTT.